This TCR beta chain derives from a study of neurological immune-mediated disorders. Study as a whole: A relapsing-remitting course was seen in about 90% of the roughly 35 multiple sclerosis patients and a secondary progressive course in 3.

As for the cDNA, it was generated by 5'RACE with 10-nucleotide random UMIs. In every sequencing run, more than 170 million TCR-beta sequences were generated from 15-18 subjects. MiXCR, run by TCRdb on the 5' RACE reads, gives a single entry per CDR3 protein. The data show approximately 68,000 distinct CDR3 sequences, approximately 5% seen once. This CDR3 is 12 amino acids long. The germline V gene has CDR1 SEHNR and CDR2 FQNEAQ (reference sequence). In the case of this clonotype: The target antigen is unknown. One base away lies a much larger clone, so this may be a sequencing read error.

Study observations and caveats: TCR clonal expansion peaked in HTLV-1-associated myelopathy patients and was lowest in multiple sclerosis patients.

The source of this sequence is a woman aged 70-85 years with multiple sclerosis. Sequenced: PBMCs. This chain uses TRBV7-9 with TRBJ2-1; D is perhaps TRBD2 (6 bases). The CDR3 DNA is TGTGTCAGCACATTAGCGGACAATGAGCAGTTCTTC. Amino acids: CVSTLADNEQFF.